This TCR beta chain was sequenced in a study of shared T cell receptors in the human thymus. Method: immunoSEQ multiplex PCR; TCRdb's copy keeps in-frame clones and lacks some. The table includes 500,000 to 550,000 clones, about four fifths detected once. This CDR3 has 17 amino acids. Losses at the gene ends were 3 bases for V and 2 bases for J; bases not matched to a gene: 11. The V gene's germline CDR1 is MNHNS and CDR2 SASEGT. These data were also reused for a study on human thymus T cells. That work adds: Each of the donors was a healthy Finnish infant who was undergoing open corrective cardiac surgery for congenital heart defects. Blood and thymic repertoires both appeared biased in V and J gene usage.

The genes are TRBV6-1 and TRBJ2-7; 9 nucleotides line up with TRBD1. Sequenced sample: thymocytes. The sequence derives from a boy under two years old with a congenital heart defect. DNA of the CDR3: TGTGCCAGCAGTGAGGTCCCAGACAGGGGGGGTGCCTACGAGCAGTACTTC. Translated: CASSEVPDRGGAYEQYF.